Here is one T cell receptor beta chain with its context. Its binding antigen is unknown. Base-call qualities are not available, and no considerably larger clone is one nucleotide away. The record originates from a study of cytomegalovirus exposure and HLA in healthy donors listed by TCRdb under 2017. About the full investigation: An earlier analysis of more than 550 of the donors reported around 280 Gb of sequence data and 90 million to 120 million unique TCR beta sequences obtained from around 170 million T cells. Roughly 310 gigabases of sequencing data and roughly 90 million unique TCR sequences were included in an early release covering 550 to 800 HLA-typed donors. Among the approximately 420 genotyped donors, around 81% belonged to the genetic ancestry cluster associated with self-reported Caucasian donors. The aim of the study was to test whether cataloging public T cell receptors could identify signatures of past pathogen exposure. The study profiled the T cell repertoires of under 700 subjects by immunosequencing and related them to cytomegalovirus serostatus. A separate validation cohort of about 110 different subjects was used in addition to the approximately 610-subject first cohort. To predict cytomegalovirus infection status, the study brought together high-throughput TCR immunosequencing, statistical association of individual TCRs with disease status, and machine learning. To study patterns of TCR occurrence, a later analysis re-analyzed previously published TCR beta repertoires from 666 donors and added high-resolution HLA genotyping. The later analysis used no new phenotypic data to find candidate immune exposures, relying instead on TCR beta sequences and their occurrence across donors. In an earlier analysis of roughly 540 of the donors, high-throughput TCR beta sequencing was used to judge whether each TCR beta V gene segment behaved as functional or pseudogenic. Alongside the repertoire data, information on donor age, sex, ethnicity and CMV serostatus was compiled. Genome-wide SNP genotypes for about 55% of the roughly 670 donors were used in a later genetic analysis, which treated that subset as a discovery cohort. All discovery cohort repertoires had been generated using a single sequencing platform. Both class I and class II loci were covered by HLA typing, at four-digit resolution. The number of typed donors differed by locus: about 620-640 for A, B, C, DRB1 and DQB1; approximately 530 for DQA1; 606 for DPA1; and roughly 490 for DPB1. Roughly five DR-DQ haplotypes were handled as single units for association and clustering because linkage in the cohort was strong. On average, over 200,000 unique TCR beta nucleotide sequences were sequenced per donor among several hundred genotyped donors of the cohort, with around 19% of those sequences being non-productive. Study-level results and caveats: The authors suggested that the approach could potentially be extended to other disease states and immunological phenotypes. The cohort was sequenced for TCR beta chains only, and without alpha or paired-chain data the features that could be detected were limited. The classifier was reported to diagnose cytomegalovirus status with high specificity and sensitivity in both the original cohort and the validation cohort. In a later analysis, about 16,000 TCR beta sequences were associated with specific HLA alleles at a false discovery rate of 0.05. Roughly uniform sequencing depth across donors was assumed in presence/absence analyses, although this assumption may not hold. In vitro tests confirmed that a few of the cytomegalovirus-associated TCR beta chains recognize cytomegalovirus antigens. In an earlier analysis of around 600 of the donors, most TCR beta V segments appeared in productive rearrangements about 87% or about 30% of the time, broadly matching IMGT annotations. Most CMV-associated TCR beta chains appeared to be HLA-restricted in a later analysis, and the HLA associations seemed to be driven largely by CMV exposure. A later genetic analysis reported fewer N-insertions in productive TCRs among donors in an Asian-associated ancestry cluster than the approximately 700-donor mean. The sequencing pipeline was judged likely to have produced a cluster of highly shared sequence variants as a technical artifact. When HLA alleles, especially DR and DQ, strongly co-occurred, attributing TCR associations to individual alleles was difficult. The study listed approximately 150 TCR beta chains as associated with cytomegalovirus. Because counts were too low, more than 15 rarely observed V segments, including chromosome 9 orphons, were left out of the earlier analysis of 587 of the donors. HLA typing was unavailable for some donors at each locus, so association tests used only the typed subset. Across donors, most TCR sequences were observed very rarely, whereas some public TCRs were present in many individuals. Compared with equally common non-associated chains, HLA-associated TCR beta chains in a later analysis were more clonally expanded and had lower generation probabilities. A later analysis found that TCR association rates varied across HLA loci, with DRB1 alleles showing the most associated TCRs and HLA-C alleles the fewest. An association between a missense DCLRE1C variant and V-gene and J-gene trimming of TCR beta chains was found in a later genetic analysis and replicated in an independent cohort. Some IMGT-functional V segments, including TRBV6-2 and TRBV6-3, could not be told apart with the 87-base-pair reads, so those segments were excluded. CMV serostatus was the only immune exposure information available for the cohort. Correlated functional status among segregating V segments might be attributable to linkage disequilibrium, but an unknown experimental factor could not be ruled out. A further reported finding was that TCR beta sequences accurately predicted the HLA-A and HLA-B alleles for most subjects in the first cohort. Several of the top co-occurrence clusters appeared to be linked to parvovirus B19, influenza, CMV and Epstein-Barr virus, according to a later analysis.

The library came from the immunoSEQ multiplex PCR assay. The multiplex PCR relied on a mix of 60 forward primers for TCR Vbeta segments and 13 reverse primers for TCR Jbeta segments. The CDR3 region of rearranged TCR beta genes was amplified from genomic DNA by a multiplex PCR assay. The Illumina HiSeq System was used to sequence the amplified TCR beta libraries as 87-base-pair reads. The authors' pipeline ran thus. A later analysis counted about 76 million unique TCR beta chains across the roughly 700 repertoires, and some 11 million of these chains were shared by at least two donors. Raw reads were error-corrected and collapsed into unique sequences by a nearest-neighbor algorithm in which closely related sequences were merged to remove PCR and sequencing errors. To assign V, D and J gene segments, CDR3 sequences were aligned to IMGT reference sequences. For a sequence to be retained, a match of at least six nucleotides was required to both a V gene segment and a J gene segment. Rearrangements were classified as productive when the CDR3 lacked stop codons and remained in frame with V and J, and all other rearrangements were classified as non-productive. CDR3 was defined according to IMGT convention as the region running from the second conserved V-encoded cysteine to the conserved J-encoded phenylalanine. In an earlier analysis of roughly 610 of the donors, sequences lacking an unambiguous match to a single V gene segment were excluded. An earlier analysis of over 450 of the donors classified V segments as functional when productive rearrangements were above 56.7% and as segregating when the standard deviation between donors was above 5%. A statistical classification framework was built for diagnosing cytomegalovirus status from the catalog of TCR beta chain sequences. In a later analysis, V and J genes were assigned by comparing TCR nucleotide sequences against IMGT/GENE-DB human TR gene sequences. The TCRdist pipeline was used in a later analysis to assign CDR3 sequences and most-parsimonious VDJ recombination scenarios. In a later analysis, each TCR beta chain was defined by its CDR3 amino acid sequence together with its V-gene family, and reads without a unique V-gene family were excluded. A later analysis removed roughly 590 highly shared, low-generation-probability nucleotide sequences to deal with suspected cross-contamination and a sequencing artifact. In a later analysis, a clonal expansion index for each public chain was calculated from normalized within-repertoire ranks of inferred template counts. Generation probabilities in a later analysis came from a VDJ recombination model fitted to out-of-frame rearrangements, and those results were checked against IGoR. In a later analysis, hypergeometric tests were used to score TCR-TCR, TCR-HLA and TCR-CMV co-occurrence, with a repertoire-size bias correction applied to TCR pairs. To estimate false discovery rates, a later analysis permuted the HLA or CMV assignments 20 times. In a later analysis, co-occurring TCRs were grouped using DBSCAN, and TCRdist sequence similarity was added for clustering within HLA-allele-positive subsets. Repertoires with fewer than 30,000 or more than 120,000 public chains were left out of co-occurrence clustering, as were five repertoires with anomalous nucleotide sharing. This is the immuneACCESS table as TCRdb keeps it, with only in-frame sequences that have V and J called. A part of the clones is gone; compared with another copy, unresolved V genes explain less than half, and the rest is unexplained. V and J calls and clone size come straight from that table; D and trimming were deduced from the DNA. This sample lists more than 50,000 clones; roughly 70% were detected once. The leading ten clones occupy 30% to 35% of the sample.

Via the germline V gene, CDR1 is KGHSH and CDR2 LQKENI. The CDR3 measures 14 amino acids from cysteine to phenylalanine. The read is trimmed to its CDR3 DNA, 42 bases read in frame from base 1. The junction carries 8 bases between V and J, which are trimmed by 2 bases and 2 bases respectively. In total, approximately 700 healthy bone marrow donors made up the cohort. All cohort members were sampled while nominally healthy, although unrecorded immune exposures were likely present. The donor was CMV seropositive and belonged to the group of over 250 seropositive cohort members. Each donor provided a peripheral blood sample, and peripheral blood mononuclear cells were used for TCR beta sequencing. Genomic DNA was extracted from the blood cell samples with the Qiagen DNeasy Blood Extraction Kit.

Here the chain combines TRBV18 and TRBJ2-3; the D gene is perhaps TRBD1, on 6 matching bases. The sequence derives from a man between 40 and 49 years old in good health and CMV-seropositive. Specimen: PBMCs. The encoded CDR3 is CASSPDRITDTQYF. The DNA sequence is given as TGTGCCAGCTCACCAGACAGGATCACAGATACGCAGTATTTT.